This record concerns one T cell receptor (beta chain) sequence. This sample stems from a study of blood T cell repertoires in COVID-19. At the level of the study: The cDNA or gDNA used as material had been derived from T cells, B-cell-depleted T cells, or PBMCs.

J lost 9 bases, V lost 5 bases, and 9 bases had no gene match. Per the germline V gene, CDR1 is MDHEN and CDR2 is SYDVKM. This CDR3 has 14 residues. Authors' methods: For nucleated cells, counts were estimated from reference gene primer amplification. The data were produced by immunoSEQ multiplex PCR, yet TCRdb's version contains in-frame clones alone and is incomplete. V and J calls and clone size are given by that table; D and trimming were obtained from the DNA. Of approximately 70,000 clones in the sample, approximately 92% were seen once. This TCR was sampled from a human donor with active COVID-19. The donor label of this sample is uncertain. The chain links TRBV28 to TRBJ2-3; 9 bases line up with TRBD2. Sequencing used peripheral blood. For the CDR3, the DNA is TGTGCCAGCAGTGCTCCTAGCGGGATCGGAACGCAGTATTTT. Encoded protein: CASSAPSGIGTQYF.